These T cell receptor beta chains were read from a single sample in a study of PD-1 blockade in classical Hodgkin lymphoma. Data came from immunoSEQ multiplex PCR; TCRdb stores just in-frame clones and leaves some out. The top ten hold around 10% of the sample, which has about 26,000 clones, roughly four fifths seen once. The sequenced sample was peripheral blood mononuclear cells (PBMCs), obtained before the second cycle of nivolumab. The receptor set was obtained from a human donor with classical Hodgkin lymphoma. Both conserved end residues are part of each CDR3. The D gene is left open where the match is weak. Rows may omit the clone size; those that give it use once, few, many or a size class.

CDR3nt: TGTGCCAGCAGCTTAAATTCGGGCAATCAGCCCCAGCATTTT
CDR3aa: CASSLNSGNQPQHF
j_gene: TRBJ1-5
v_gene: TRBV7-2
d_gene: -
abundance: -

CDR3nt: TGTGCCAGCAGCAGAGGGTGGAATAATGAAAAACTGTTTTTT
CDR3aa: CASSRGWNNEKLFF
j_gene: TRBJ1-4
v_gene: TRBV6-5
d_gene: -
abundance: -

CDR3nt: TGCGCCAGCAGGCCCTGGGAGGGTCGGGATGAAAAACTGTTTTTT
CDR3aa: CASRPWEGRDEKLFF
j_gene: TRBJ1-4
v_gene: TRBV5-1
d_gene: -
abundance: -

CDR3nt: TGTGCCAGCAGTCCCTGGGAGAACACTGAAGCTTTCTTT
CDR3aa: CASSPWENTEAFF
j_gene: TRBJ1-1
v_gene: TRBV6-5
d_gene: -
abundance: few

CDR3nt: TGTGCCAGCAGGTCAGGGAGGGGTGAGGACACTGAAGCTTTCTTT
CDR3aa: CASRSGRGEDTEAFF
j_gene: TRBJ1-1
v_gene: TRBV7-9
d_gene: -
abundance: -

CDR3nt: TGCGCCAGCAGCCAAGATTCTGGCAGAAGCTACGAGCAGTACTTC
CDR3aa: CASSQDSGRSYEQYF
j_gene: TRBJ2-7
v_gene: TRBV4-3
d_gene: -
abundance: -

CDR3nt: TGTGCCAGCAGCCAAAGAGGGGGGGCCGAGCAGTACTTC
CDR3aa: CASSQRGGAEQYF
j_gene: TRBJ2-7
v_gene: TRBV7-2
d_gene: -
abundance: -

CDR3nt: TGCGCCAGCAGCCCTCGGGGCTCAAATTCACCCCTCCACTTT
CDR3aa: CASSPRGSNSPLHF
j_gene: TRBJ1-6
v_gene: TRBV5-1
d_gene: -
abundance: -

CDR3nt: TGTGCCAGCAGCCACCCACGGGGCAATTCACCCCTCCACTTT
CDR3aa: CASSHPRGNSPLHF
j_gene: TRBJ1-6
v_gene: TRBV7-8
d_gene: -
abundance: -

CDR3nt: TGCGCCAGCAGACTTCACACAGGGGACGGCTATGGCTACACCTTC
CDR3aa: CASRLHTGDGYGYTF
j_gene: TRBJ1-2
v_gene: TRBV10-1
d_gene: TRBD1
abundance: -

CDR3nt: TGTGCCAGCAGTGGCCCGGGGAGATCAGGGGACTCGTCCTACGAGCAGTACTTC
CDR3aa: CASSGPGRSGDSSYEQYF
j_gene: TRBJ2-7
v_gene: TRBV6-1
d_gene: -
abundance: -

CDR3nt: TGTGCCAGCAGTTCCATCGGGCCGGGGGGCACTGAAGCTTTCTTT
CDR3aa: CASSSIGPGGTEAFF
j_gene: TRBJ1-1
v_gene: TRBV27
d_gene: -
abundance: -

CDR3nt: TGTGCCAGCAGTCCAGGGACAGGCTCCTACGAGCAGTACTTC
CDR3aa: CASSPGTGSYEQYF
j_gene: TRBJ2-7
v_gene: TRBV28
d_gene: TRBD1
abundance: -

CDR3nt: TGCGCCAGCAGCAACACCGGGACAGGGACCTACGAGCAGTACTTC
CDR3aa: CASSNTGTGTYEQYF
j_gene: TRBJ2-7
v_gene: TRBV4-3
d_gene: TRBD1
abundance: -

CDR3nt: TGTGCCAGCAGTAATATGCAGAACACAGATACGCAGTATTTT
CDR3aa: CASSNMQNTDTQYF
j_gene: TRBJ2-3
v_gene: TRBV25-1
d_gene: -
abundance: -

CDR3nt: TGTGCCAGCAAATTTGGGGCGTCCACTGAAGCTTTCTTT
CDR3aa: CASKFGASTEAFF
j_gene: TRBJ1-1
v_gene: TRBV6-5
d_gene: -
abundance: -

CDR3nt: TGTGCCAGCAGCTCCCGATCCGTAGCGGGGGGCCCTGTTTACGAGCAGTACTTC
CDR3aa: CASSSRSVAGGPVYEQYF
j_gene: TRBJ2-7
v_gene: TRBV5-6
d_gene: TRBD2
abundance: -

CDR3nt: TGTGCCATCAGTGACTTCGACAGGGGCGAAGATGAAAAACTGTTTTTT
CDR3aa: CAISDFDRGEDEKLFF
j_gene: TRBJ1-4
v_gene: TRBV10-3
d_gene: TRBD1
abundance: -

CDR3nt: TGCGCCAGCAGCCCGGGGGAGCAATACAATGAGCAGTTCTTC
CDR3aa: CASSPGEQYNEQFF
j_gene: TRBJ2-1
v_gene: TRBV5-1
d_gene: -
abundance: -

CDR3nt: TGCAGTGCGCCCCGAGTCGTGGAGCAGTTCTTC
CDR3aa: CSAPRVVEQFF
j_gene: TRBJ2-1
v_gene: TRBV20-1
d_gene: -
abundance: -

CDR3nt: TGTGCTAGTGGTTTGGCAGGGTGGACAGGGATGGGTTATGGCTACACCTTC
CDR3aa: CASGLAGWTGMGYGYTF
j_gene: TRBJ1-2
v_gene: TRBV12-5
d_gene: TRBD1
abundance: -

CDR3nt: TGTGCCAGCTCACCCCGCGCGGAGGGAACGCAGTATTTT
CDR3aa: CASSPRAEGTQYF
j_gene: TRBJ2-3
v_gene: TRBV18
d_gene: -
abundance: -

CDR3nt: TGTGCCAGCAGTTTAGGGAACTATGGCTACACCTTC
CDR3aa: CASSLGNYGYTF
j_gene: TRBJ1-2
v_gene: TRBV28
d_gene: -
abundance: -

CDR3nt: TGTGCCAGCAGCCGGGGGTTGGGTAGCTCCTACGAGCAGTACTTC
CDR3aa: CASSRGLGSSYEQYF
j_gene: TRBJ2-7
v_gene: TRBV2
d_gene: -
abundance: once

CDR3nt: TGTGCCAGCAGCCTAGCGTCCCTCCCAGAAGCTTTCTTT
CDR3aa: CASSLASLPEAFF
j_gene: TRBJ1-1
v_gene: TRBV7-9
d_gene: -
abundance: -

CDR3nt: TGTGCCAGCAGCTTGACGGACTACGAGCAGTACTTC
CDR3aa: CASSLTDYEQYF
j_gene: TRBJ2-7
v_gene: TRBV5-5
d_gene: -
abundance: -